A selection of T cell receptor beta chains follows, all from one sample in a study of T cell responses to AZD1222 COVID-19 vaccine. Only in-frame clones appear in the TCRdb table, and some are missing; sequencing was by immunoSEQ multiplex PCR. The data hold about 130,000 clones, with approximately 90% observed a single time. The input for sequencing was peripheral blood, taken on day 0 of AZD1222 vaccination. The receptors here all came from an adult in good health. Each CDR3 is given with its conserved first and last residue. D genes are given only for firm matches. Not all rows give a size; the values are once, few, many and, for expanded clones, a class.

clone_size: NA; d_call: NA; v_call: TRBV7-2; j_call: TRBJ1-2; cdr3_nt: TGTGCCAGCAGCCTTGAGGGCTATGGCTACACCTTC; cdr3_aa: CASSLEGYGYTF
clone_size: few; d_call: NA; v_call: TRBV7-2; j_call: TRBJ1-2; cdr3_nt: TGTGCCAGCACCTTAGGGCCAGGGGAGAGGTATGGCTACACCTTC; cdr3_aa: CASTLGPGERYGYTF
clone_size: NA; d_call: NA; v_call: TRBV9; j_call: TRBJ2-6; cdr3_nt: TGTGCCAGCAGCCCGAGGGGTTCTGGGGCCAACGTCCTGACTTTC; cdr3_aa: CASSPRGSGANVLTF
clone_size: NA; d_call: NA; v_call: TRBV4-3; j_call: TRBJ1-1; cdr3_nt: TGCGCCAGCAGCCCCGGGTTACTCACACTTACTGAAGCTTTCTTT; cdr3_aa: CASSPGLLTLTEAFF
clone_size: NA; d_call: NA; v_call: TRBV2; j_call: TRBJ2-5; cdr3_nt: TGTGCCAGCAGTGGACGGACGGTCCAAGAGACCCAGTACTTC; cdr3_aa: CASSGRTVQETQYF
clone_size: NA; d_call: NA; v_call: TRBV2; j_call: TRBJ2-7; cdr3_nt: TGTGCCAGCGTTCGGCAGTCCGAGCAGTACTTC; cdr3_aa: CASVRQSEQYF
clone_size: NA; d_call: TRBD1; v_call: TRBV30; j_call: TRBJ1-6; cdr3_nt: TGTGCCTGGAGCCAGGACAGGGTGGGCTCACCCCTCCACTTT; cdr3_aa: CAWSQDRVGSPLHF
clone_size: NA; d_call: TRBD2; v_call: TRBV19; j_call: TRBJ2-2; cdr3_nt: TGTGCCACCGAACCTAGCGGGAGATATGGGGAGCTGTTTTTT; cdr3_aa: CATEPSGRYGELFF
clone_size: NA; d_call: NA; v_call: TRBV15; j_call: TRBJ2-3; cdr3_nt: TGTGCCACCAGCAGAGGGGGGTCGGTGACAGATACGCAGTATTTT; cdr3_aa: CATSRGGSVTDTQYF
clone_size: NA; d_call: NA; v_call: TRBV6-5; j_call: TRBJ1-1; cdr3_nt: TGTGCCAGCAGCCTGTCGACCGGCTACACTGAAGCTTTCTTT; cdr3_aa: CASSLSTGYTEAFF
clone_size: NA; d_call: NA; v_call: TRBV20-1; j_call: TRBJ2-3; cdr3_nt: TGCAGTGCTAGTACTCCGGGACCCCAACACACAGATACGCAGTATTTT; cdr3_aa: CSASTPGPQHTDTQYF
clone_size: NA; d_call: NA; v_call: TRBV5-1; j_call: TRBJ2-1; cdr3_nt: TGCGCCAGCAGCTCCAGCTCCTACAATGAGCAGTTCTTC; cdr3_aa: CASSSSSYNEQFF
clone_size: NA; d_call: TRBD1; v_call: TRBV28; j_call: TRBJ2-7; cdr3_nt: TGTGCCAGCAGCCCCGGGACAGGGTTACAGTACTTC; cdr3_aa: CASSPGTGLQYF
clone_size: NA; d_call: TRBD2; v_call: TRBV5-1; j_call: TRBJ2-1; cdr3_nt: TGCGCCAGCAGATCCGAGGTGGGGGGGAATAATGAGCAGTTCTTC; cdr3_aa: CASRSEVGGNNEQFF
clone_size: NA; d_call: NA; v_call: TRBV27; j_call: TRBJ2-1; cdr3_nt: TGTGCCAGCAGTTTAAGGGGTGATGAGCAGTTCTTC; cdr3_aa: CASSLRGDEQFF
clone_size: NA; d_call: NA; v_call: TRBV15; j_call: TRBJ2-1; cdr3_nt: TGTGCCACCAGCAGAGATGGTCGGAGTGGGAATGAGCAGTTCTTC; cdr3_aa: CATSRDGRSGNEQFF
clone_size: NA; d_call: NA; v_call: TRBV12-3/TRBV12-4; j_call: TRBJ1-2; cdr3_nt: TGTGCCAGCAGTTTCAGAGGGGGCTATGGCTACACCTTC; cdr3_aa: CASSFRGGYGYTF
clone_size: NA; d_call: TRBD1; v_call: TRBV27; j_call: TRBJ1-1; cdr3_nt: TGTGCCAGCAGTTTAGAGGGGACAGGGGGCTACACTGAAGCTTTCTTT; cdr3_aa: CASSLEGTGGYTEAFF
clone_size: NA; d_call: TRBD1; v_call: TRBV6-4; j_call: TRBJ1-1; cdr3_nt: TGTGCCAGCAAGGGGGCGAACACTGAAGCTTTCTTT; cdr3_aa: CASKGANTEAFF
clone_size: NA; d_call: TRBD1; v_call: TRBV6-5; j_call: TRBJ1-2; cdr3_nt: TGTGCCAGTATGGATAGGCGGGGACAGGGTATAGGCTACACCTTC; cdr3_aa: CASMDRRGQGIGYTF
clone_size: NA; d_call: NA; v_call: TRBV18; j_call: TRBJ1-2; cdr3_nt: TGTGCCAGCTCCGCGGCAGACGTTGAGTATGGCTACACCTTC; cdr3_aa: CASSAADVEYGYTF
clone_size: NA; d_call: NA; v_call: TRBV18; j_call: TRBJ2-7; cdr3_nt: TGTGCCAGCTCATTCGGGACCGACGAGCAGTACTTC; cdr3_aa: CASSFGTDEQYF
clone_size: NA; d_call: NA; v_call: TRBV27; j_call: TRBJ2-1; cdr3_nt: TGTGCCAGCAGAAGAAGATCGGGGTATGAGCAGTTCTTC; cdr3_aa: CASRRRSGYEQFF
clone_size: NA; d_call: NA; v_call: TRBV19; j_call: TRBJ1-2; cdr3_nt: TGTGCCAGTAGTATGGGGCAGGGAGGTGGCTACACCTTC; cdr3_aa: CASSMGQGGGYTF
clone_size: NA; d_call: TRBD2; v_call: TRBV28; j_call: TRBJ2-3; cdr3_nt: TGTGCCAGCAGTAGCGGGATTGGGGAAGATACGCAGTATTTT; cdr3_aa: CASSSGIGEDTQYF
clone_size: NA; d_call: NA; v_call: TRBV6-5; j_call: TRBJ1-4; cdr3_nt: TGTGCCAGCAGTTACTCGAGGGGGGCAACTAATGAAAAACTGTTTTTT; cdr3_aa: CASSYSRGATNEKLFF
clone_size: NA; d_call: NA; v_call: TRBV7-3; j_call: TRBJ2-2; cdr3_nt: TGTGCCAGCAGCCCCGGGGGGGAGCTGTTTTTT; cdr3_aa: CASSPGGELFF
clone_size: once; d_call: NA; v_call: TRBV19; j_call: TRBJ1-2; cdr3_nt: TGTGCCAGTAGATCCGGGAGGGGCACAGAGAACTTCTATGGCTACACCTTC; cdr3_aa: CASRSGRGTENFYGYTF
clone_size: NA; d_call: TRBD2; v_call: TRBV28; j_call: TRBJ2-7; cdr3_nt: TGTGCCAGCAGTTCAGCGGGAGGGCCCCACGAGCAGTACTTC; cdr3_aa: CASSSAGGPHEQYF
clone_size: NA; d_call: NA; v_call: TRBV2; j_call: TRBJ2-1; cdr3_nt: TGTGCCAGCATACACGGGAGTACGAATGAGCAGTTCTTC; cdr3_aa: CASIHGSTNEQFF
clone_size: NA; d_call: NA; v_call: TRBV6-5; j_call: TRBJ1-1; cdr3_nt: TGTGCCAGCAGTTACGGGCAGGCGGCTGAAGCTTTCTTT; cdr3_aa: CASSYGQAAEAFF
clone_size: NA; d_call: NA; v_call: TRBV5-1; j_call: TRBJ1-6; cdr3_nt: TGCGCCAGCAGCTTTGGGGCCATAGGAAATTCACCCCTCCACTTT; cdr3_aa: CASSFGAIGNSPLHF
clone_size: NA; d_call: NA; v_call: TRBV28; j_call: TRBJ2-2; cdr3_nt: TGTGCCAGCGTACAGGGGAACACCGGGGAGCTGTTTTTT; cdr3_aa: CASVQGNTGELFF
clone_size: NA; d_call: TRBD1; v_call: TRBV6-5; j_call: TRBJ1-1; cdr3_nt: TGTGCCAGCAGTTACTTAGGGGGCTCTGAAGCTTTCTTT; cdr3_aa: CASSYLGGSEAFF
clone_size: NA; d_call: TRBD1; v_call: TRBV2; j_call: TRBJ2-5; cdr3_nt: TGTGCCAGCAAAGGGGACAGGGGAGAGACCCAGTACTTC; cdr3_aa: CASKGDRGETQYF
clone_size: NA; d_call: TRBD2; v_call: TRBV15; j_call: TRBJ2-5; cdr3_nt: TGTGCCACCAGCAGAGGTAAAGGGACTAGCGGGACGGAGACCCAGTACTTC; cdr3_aa: CATSRGKGTSGTETQYF
clone_size: NA; d_call: NA; v_call: TRBV27; j_call: TRBJ2-3; cdr3_nt: TGTGCCAGCAGTTCTATAGTGGGCCTAACCACAGATACGCAGTATTTT; cdr3_aa: CASSSIVGLTTDTQYF
clone_size: NA; d_call: TRBD2; v_call: TRBV5-6; j_call: TRBJ2-1; cdr3_nt: TGTGCCAGCAGCGGTCTAGCGGGAGGGTTCTACAATGAGCAGTTCTTC; cdr3_aa: CASSGLAGGFYNEQFF
clone_size: NA; d_call: NA; v_call: TRBV28; j_call: TRBJ2-7; cdr3_nt: TGTGCCAGCAGTTCGGACTACGAGCAGTACTTC; cdr3_aa: CASSSDYEQYF
clone_size: few; d_call: TRBD1; v_call: TRBV12-5; j_call: TRBJ2-7; cdr3_nt: TGTGCTAGTGGTTTGGGACAGGGGTACTACGAGCAGTACTTC; cdr3_aa: CASGLGQGYYEQYF
clone_size: NA; d_call: NA; v_call: TRBV7-2; j_call: TRBJ1-6; cdr3_nt: TGTGCCAGCAGGCAGGGGTATAATTCACCCCTCCACTTT; cdr3_aa: CASRQGYNSPLHF
clone_size: NA; d_call: TRBD1; v_call: TRBV3-1/TRBV3-2; j_call: TRBJ1-2; cdr3_nt: TGTGCCAGCAGAGGACAGGGCTATGGCTACACCTTC; cdr3_aa: CASRGQGYGYTF
clone_size: NA; d_call: TRBD1; v_call: TRBV7-6; j_call: TRBJ2-7; cdr3_nt: TGTGCCAGCAGCTTAGGGGACAGGGTTTACGAGCAGTACTTC; cdr3_aa: CASSLGDRVYEQYF
clone_size: NA; d_call: NA; v_call: TRBV19; j_call: TRBJ1-5; cdr3_nt: TGTGCCAGTAGGGACGGACACCAGTTAGCTTCCCAGCATTTT; cdr3_aa: CASRDGHQLASQHF
clone_size: NA; d_call: NA; v_call: TRBV15; j_call: TRBJ2-1; cdr3_nt: TGTGCCACCAGCAGACTCCGGGGCTCCTACAATGAGCAGTTCTTC; cdr3_aa: CATSRLRGSYNEQFF
clone_size: NA; d_call: NA; v_call: TRBV7-2; j_call: TRBJ1-1; cdr3_nt: TGTGCCAGCAGTTCCCAGGGGCAGAACACTGAAGCTTTCTTT; cdr3_aa: CASSSQGQNTEAFF
clone_size: NA; d_call: TRBD1; v_call: TRBV2; j_call: TRBJ1-5; cdr3_nt: TGTGCCAGCAGTGTACAGGGGGCGAATCAGCCCCAGCATTTT; cdr3_aa: CASSVQGANQPQHF
clone_size: NA; d_call: NA; v_call: TRBV3-1/TRBV3-2; j_call: TRBJ2-7; cdr3_nt: TGTGCCAGCAGCCAAGACTACCGACTACCGCCCTACTTC; cdr3_aa: CASSQDYRLPPYF
clone_size: NA; d_call: NA; v_call: TRBV28; j_call: TRBJ1-2; cdr3_nt: TGTGCCAGCAGTGTCCGGGGGTTAGGCTATGGCTACACCTTC; cdr3_aa: CASSVRGLGYGYTF
clone_size: NA; d_call: NA; v_call: TRBV11-2; j_call: TRBJ2-7; cdr3_nt: TGTGCCAGCAGCTTAGCGAGTTGGGGGCCCTACGAGCAGTACTTC; cdr3_aa: CASSLASWGPYEQYF
clone_size: NA; d_call: NA; v_call: TRBV7-2; j_call: TRBJ1-1; cdr3_nt: TGTGCCAGCAGCTTAGTACCGGGATCGGTTGAAGCTTTCTTT; cdr3_aa: CASSLVPGSVEAFF
clone_size: NA; d_call: NA; v_call: TRBV19; j_call: TRBJ2-7; cdr3_nt: TGTGCCAGTAGTATGGCGCAAGGCCAATACGAGCAGTACTTC; cdr3_aa: CASSMAQGQYEQYF